A single sample gave rise to the 3 T cell receptor beta chains below, sequenced in a study of blood T cell repertoires in COVID-19. Some clones are missing from TCRdb's copy, which holds only in-frame ones; the method was immunoSEQ multiplex PCR. The sample includes over 60,000 clones, more than 75% of them seen just once. Sequenced: peripheral blood. The receptors come from a human donor in a cohort sampled during active COVID-19.

V is TRBV2 and J is TRBJ2-2; tentatively, D is TRBD1 (5 bases). Germline values: CDR1 SNHLY, CDR2 FYNNEI. The length of the CDR3 is 15 residues. Between the trimmed V and J ends, which lost 2 bases and 6 bases, there was a span of 13 bases. CDR3 region: CASSEWGSVAGELFF. In DNA, the CDR3 is TGTGCCAGCAGTGAATGGGGCTCCGTGGCCGGGGAGCTGTTTTTT.

This clone has more than one count but fewer than ten. The V gene is TRBV28, the J gene TRBJ1-5; maybe TRBD1 (6 bases). Germline V gene sequence: CDR1 MDHEN, CDR2 SYDVKM. Trimming pared 5 bases from V and 1 base from J, leaving 15 bases between. There are 16 residues in the CDR3. The CDR3 DNA is TGTGCCAGCAGTATCCTACAGGGTTTCAGCAATCAGCCCCAGCATTTT. This sequence encodes CASSILQGFSNQPQHF.

The chain is built from TRBV29-1 and TRBJ2-3; 10 positions agree with TRBD2. The CDR3 contains 14 residues. Germline CDR1 and CDR2: SQVTM and ANQGSEA. Losses at the gene ends were 5 bases for V and 1 base for J; bases not matched to a gene: 3. The CDR3 protein is CSVIGTSGTDTQYF. For the CDR3, the DNA is TGCAGCGTTATAGGGACTAGCGGCACAGATACGCAGTATTTT.